The following is a T cell receptor (beta chain) sequence with its context. Its cognate antigen is unknown. Trimming cost V 2 bases and J 2 bases; bases outside gene matches: 9. Germline V CDR1 and CDR2: SQVTM, ANQGSEA. There are 16 residues in the CDR3. As to time point: peripheral blood 6 weeks after treatment start. This specimen comes from a study of PD-L1 blockade in urothelial cancer. The table came from immunoSEQ multiplex PCR; TCRdb's copy has only in-frame clones and leaves some out. The sample lists fewer than 50,000 clones; roughly 90% were seen once. Whole-study findings and limits: Tumor-associated clones in the blood of durable-benefit patients grew more at 3 weeks. Blood TCR clonality below the median before treatment was a predictor of better survival.

The V and J genes are TRBV29-1 and TRBJ2-7, with 10 bases aligning to TRBD1. The TCR originated in a man aged 55 to 70 with urothelial cancer. The input for sequencing was PBMCs, taken around atezolizumab (anti-PD-L1) treatment. CDR3: CSVEPAGQGYTYEQYF. In DNA form, the CDR3 reads TGCAGCGTTGAACCAGCGGGACAGGGGTATACCTACGAGCAGTACTTC.